This T cell receptor (beta chain) was sequenced in a study of T and B cells in COVID-19 patients. Study information: Of under 25 active-infection patients, about 13 were critically ill with mechanical ventilation or extracorporeal membrane oxygenation. Study-level results: Active COVID-19 showed highly clonal TRB repertoires; recovery showed diversity and richness above healthy donors. Patients with COVID-19 reportedly showed strongly skewed T cell receptor beta variable and joining gene usage.

This CDR3 has 14 residues. The germline V gene encodes CDR1 ENHRY and CDR2 SYGVKD. The V end was cut by 5 bases, the J end by 2 bases, with 12 bases between. TRB was amplified from around 250-460 ng of blood genomic DNA. To note about this clonotype: Its specificity is unknown.

Multiplex PCR with BIOMED2 TRB-A/B primer pools amplified TRB rearrangements. TCRdb ran MiXCR on the multiplex PCR reads and lists one entry per CDR3 protein. This table holds tens of thousands of distinct CDR3 sequences, 25% to 35% found once. This sequence originates from a human donor who had recovered from COVID-19. The V and J genes are TRBV10-3 and TRBJ1-2; TRBD1 is a possible D gene (6 bases). The specimen was blood. The CDR3 is CAISLQGPNYGYTF. DNA for the CDR3: TGTGCCATCAGTCTACAGGGCCCCAACTATGGCTACACCTTC.